The 30 T cell receptor beta chains in this list originate from one sample, sequenced in a study of blood T cells in healthy people across ages. Sample-barcoded 5' priming and a J-beta primer mix drove a second PCR of roughly 6 to 12 cycles. TCRdb recomputed calls from the 5' RACE reads with MiXCR, one row per CDR3 protein. The table includes 1.5 million to 2 million distinct CDR3 sequences, 39% detected once. Sequencing input: blood. These receptors were obtained from a human donor in good health.

The chain carries TRBV5-8 and TRBJ1-2; perhaps TRBD1 as D (5 bases). This CDR3 spans 15 amino acids. Germline CDR1 is SGHTS and CDR2 is YDEGEE. V was clipped by 2 bases and J by 4 bases, with 15 bases between them. The CDR3 loop reads CASSLTAMGLYGYTF. The DNA for the CDR3 is TGTGCCAGCAGCTTAACGGCTATGGGACTCTATGGCTACACCTTC.

The chain joins TRBV9 to TRBJ2-3; perhaps TRBD2 as D (7 bases). The V end lost 2 bases, the J end lost 3 bases, and 19 bases lay between the germline ends. Looked up from germline, CDR1 is SGDLS and CDR2 is YYNGEE. The CDR3 runs 17 residues. The CDR3 nucleotides read TGTGCCAGCAGCGTGACGATTGGGGGGGCCGGAACAGATACGCAGTATTTT. The encoded protein is CASSVTIGGAGTDTQYF.

The J gene is TRBJ2-5, the V gene TRBV2; possibly TRBD1 for D (6 bases). V lost 4 bases, J lost 2 bases, and 17 bases lay in between. Germline CDR1 reads SNHLY; CDR2 reads FYNNEI. The CDR3 sequence is 16 residues long. The DNA for the CDR3 is TGTGCCAGCAGTGGTGATTCGGACAGTGTTCAAGAGACCCAGTACTTC. It codes for CASSGDSDSVQETQYF.

This chain connects TRBV6-2 or TRBV6-3 to TRBJ2-3; no definite D call. Germline lookup yields CDR1 MNHEY and CDR2 SVGEGT. V lost 6 bases, J lost 2 bases, and 12 bases lay in between. There are 14 residues in the CDR3. The CDR3 region is CASRNGRVTDTQYF. CDR3 coding DNA: TGTGCCAGCAGAAACGGACGTGTCACAGATACGCAGTATTTT.

The chain carries TRBV18 and TRBJ2-1, with D hard to call. Trimming shortened V by 5 bases and J by 4 bases, and 9 bases separated the two germline ends. Germline CDR1 is KGHSH and CDR2 is LQKENI. The CDR3 spans 13 residues. CDR3 bases: TGTGCCAGCTCAATGGGCCCTTACAATGAGCAGTTCTTC. Its protein product is CASSMGPYNEQFF. Full variable domain (missing parts from reference TRBV18 and TRBJ2-1): NAGVMQNPRHLVRRRGQEARLRCSPMKGHSHVYWYRQLPEEGLKFMVYLQKENIIDESGMPKERFSAEFPKEGPSILRIQQVVRGDSAAYFCASSMGPYNEQFFGPGTRLTVL.

This clonotype was counted once. The chain carries TRBV27 and TRBJ2-3; D is unresolved. This CDR3 region has 16 residues. V lost 2 bases, J lost 2 bases, and 14 bases lay in between. CDR1 MNHEY and CDR2 SMNVEV come from the germline V gene (reference sequence). CDR3: CASSLSGPVYTDTQYF. CDR3 coding DNA: TGTGCCAGCAGTTTAAGTGGCCCCGTTTACACAGATACGCAGTATTTT.

Note on this clonotype: Compared with germline, one end of the junction differs, possibly owing to a read error. The chain links TRBV7-2 to TRBJ2-3; TRBD2 aligns across 10 bases. Per germline, CDR1 SGHTA and CDR2 FQGNSA. This CDR3 has 16 amino acids. The DNA of the CDR3 is TGTGCCAGCAGCCCCCGGGTAGCGGGGGGTAGGGATACACAGTATTTT. Residues: CASSPRVAGGRDTQYF.

The sample holds a few counts of this clonotype. This sequence joins TRBV24-1 and TRBJ2-1, with 12 bases that match TRBD2. After removal of 5 bases from V and 7 bases from J, the junction contained 5 bases not matched to a gene. This CDR3 is built from 15 residues. CDR1 KGHDR and CDR2 SFDVKD come from the germline V gene. CDR3 protein: CATSGGLAGYNEQFF. The CDR3 nucleotides are TGTGCCACCAGTGGGGGACTAGCGGGTTATAATGAGCAGTTCTTC.

This clonotype has only a few counts. The gene calls are TRBV12-3 or TRBV12-4 and TRBJ2-7, with D unclear. CDR3 length: 12 amino acids. Trimming left V 6 bases short and J 5 bases short, with 11 bases between. CDR3 sequence (DNA): TGTGCCAGCAGCCCCCTTGCTGACGAGCAGTACTTC. Translating it yields CASSPLADEQYF.

The chain links TRBV2 to TRBJ2-1; 8 bases match TRBD1. The CDR3 is made up of 14 amino acids. Germline V lookup: CDR1 SNHLY, CDR2 FYNNEI. V lost 6 bases to trimming and J lost 7 bases; unmatched junction nucleotides: 8. Written as DNA, the CDR3 is TGTGCCAGCAGCAAATACACAGGGGGGAATGAGCAGTTCTTC. It translates to CASSKYTGGNEQFF.

The genes are TRBV7-9 and TRBJ2-7; TRBD1 might be the D (5 bases). Germline V gene sequence: CDR1 SEHNR, CDR2 FQNEAQ (reference sequence). Trimming took off 1 base at V and 4 bases at J, with 14 bases between the two ends. This CDR3 has 15 amino acids. The CDR3 nucleotides are TGTGCCAGCAGCTTAGGCCAGGGCCAAGGGTACGAGCAGTACTTC. It is translated as CASSLGQGQGYEQYF. The variable domain in full, completed from reference TRBV7-9 and TRBJ2-7, reads DTGVSQNPRHKITKRGQNVTFRCDPISEHNRLYWYRQTLGQGPEFLTYFQNEAQLEKSRLLSDRFSAERPKGSFSTLEIQRTEQGDSAMYLCASSLGQGQGYEQYFGPGTRLTVT.

This clonotype was counted a single time. The gene calls are TRBV10-3 and TRBJ2-5, with D perhaps TRBD1 (6 bases). This CDR3 has 14 amino acids. V lost 2 bases, J lost 2 bases, and 9 bases lay in between. The germline CDR1 and CDR2 sequences are ENHRY and SYGVKD. The CDR3 region is CAISENRDQETQYF. Written as DNA, the CDR3 is TGTGCCATCAGTGAGAACAGGGATCAAGAGACCCAGTACTTC.

DNA for the CDR3: TGCAGTGCTAGAGTACCTAGCGGGGGCCTAGATACGCAGTATTTT. This sequence encodes CSARVPSGGLDTQYF. The rearrangement joins TRBV20-1 to TRBJ2-3; 10 nucleotides line up with TRBD2. V was clipped by 1 base and J by 5 bases; unmatched bases: 6. Germline-derived CDR1 and CDR2 are DFQATT and SNEGSKA (reference sequence). The CDR3 has 15 amino acids.

This clonotype was counted a few times. V usage is TRBV29-1 and J usage is TRBJ2-3; 7 bases are a match to TRBD1. Germline V gives CDR1 SQVTM, CDR2 ANQGSEA. V was clipped by 7 bases and J by 0 bases; unmatched bases: 4. The CDR3 is 13 amino acids. DNA of the CDR3: TGCAGCGGTGTACAGGGGAGCACAGATACGCAGTATTTT. It encodes CSGVQGSTDTQYF.

This clonotype showed up just a few times. The chain combines TRBV7-3 with TRBJ2-6, with TRBD1 matching 9 bases. Germline-derived CDR1 and CDR2 are SGHTA and FQGTGA. The CDR3 consists of 20 residues. The junction had 14 bases not matched to a gene; V was cut back by 1 base and J by 4 bases. The CDR3 is CASSLRGQGGPLSGANVLTF. DNA for the CDR3: TGTGCCAGCAGCTTAAGGGGACAGGGAGGGCCCCTCTCCGGGGCCAACGTCCTGACTTTC.

This clonotype came up many times. The DNA of the CDR3 is TGTGCCAGCAGCTTACGACACGGCTATGGCTACACCTTC. This encodes CASSLRHGYGYTF. This chain uses TRBV7-3 with TRBJ1-2; the D is unclear. With 2 bases removed from V and 4 bases from J, the gap between germline ends came to 8 bases. The germline gives CDR1 SGHTA, CDR2 FQGTGA. This CDR3 has 13 amino acids.

In this sample, this clonotype turned up a few times. The CDR3 DNA reads as TGTGCCAGCAGCTCTGGGACAGGGATACAAGAGACCCAGTACTTC. Amino acids: CASSSGTGIQETQYF. The chain employs TRBV6-2 or TRBV6-3 and TRBJ2-5; TRBD1 aligns across 9 bases. Germline CDR1 reads MNHEY; CDR2 reads SVGEGT. J was trimmed by 2 bases and V by 6 bases; bases with no gene match: 7. The CDR3 is made up of 15 amino acids.

This chain links TRBV20-1 with TRBJ2-2, with TRBD2 matching over 8 bases. This CDR3 is built from 16 residues. Losses at the gene ends were 1 base for V and 6 bases for J; bases not matched to a gene: 10. CDR1 is DFQATT and CDR2 is SNEGSKA in the germline V gene (reference sequence). In DNA, the CDR3 is TGCAGTGCTAGAGGCCCCGCCGGGGGGGCGCCCGGGGAGCTGTTTTTT. Its protein is CSARGPAGGAPGELFF.

In this sample, this clonotype turned up many times. The chain employs TRBV6-2 or TRBV6-3 and TRBJ2-3, with 12 bases identical to TRBD2. With V trimmed by 4 bases and J by 4 bases, 3 bases remained unmatched. The CDR3 is made up of 15 amino acids. The germline V gene has CDR1 MNHEY and CDR2 SVGEGT. The CDR3 DNA sequence: TGTGCCAGCAGTTCGACTAGCGGGGGTCCAGATACGCAGTATTTT. Its translation: CASSSTSGGPDTQYF.

Details on this clonotype: An end of the junction does not agree with germline; a read error may underlie this. The CDR3, as DNA: TGCGCCCAAAACGCCTACGGGGGCGCGTTCGGCTACACCTTC. Residues: CAQNAYGGAFGYTF. The chain carries TRBV30 and TRBJ1-2; a weak D match, TRBD1 (6 bases). The CDR3 totals 14 residues. CDR1 and CDR2 (germline): GTSNPN, SVGIG (reference sequence).

This clonotype appeared once. The V and J genes are TRBV7-9 and TRBJ2-1, with no clear D. The CDR3 length is 10 residues. From germline, CDR1 is SEHNR and CDR2 FQNEAQ (reference sequence). Trimming left V 2 bases short and J 14 bases short, with 7 bases between. CDR3 DNA: TGTGCCAGCAGCTTACCCATCAAGTTCTTC. It specifies CASSLPIKFF.

V gene TRBV5-1 combines with J gene TRBJ2-3; 15 bases line up with TRBD2. Looked up from germline, CDR1 is SGHRS and CDR2 is YFSETQ. The CDR3 totals 15 residues. J gave up 8 bases and V 3 bases, and 4 bases lay outside the gene matches. CDR3 sequence: CASSSGTSGGTTQYF. The DNA for the CDR3 is TGCGCCAGCAGCTCCGGGACTAGCGGGGGGACTACGCAGTATTTT.

This clonotype has just one count. The chain combines TRBV20-1 with TRBJ2-5; no clear D gene. With 6 bases removed from V and 9 bases from J, the gap between germline ends came to 14 bases. This CDR3 spans 11 amino acids. The germline V gene has CDR1 DFQATT and CDR2 SNEGSKA (reference sequence). Here the CDR3 DNA reads TGCAGTGCACCTGCACCCGGGTCCCAGTACTTC. Translating it yields CSAPAPGSQYF.

V is TRBV10-3 and J is TRBJ1-5, with 10 bases fitting TRBD1. The CDR3 totals 17 residues. Germline CDR1 and CDR2: ENHRY and SYGVKD. The ends lost 0 bases at V and 6 bases at J; junction bases unmatched: 8. CDR3 amino acids: CAISESGDRGRSQPQHF. Here the CDR3 DNA reads TGTGCCATCAGTGAGTCTGGGGACAGGGGAAGGAGTCAGCCCCAGCATTTT.

This clonotype turned up a few times. The CDR3 nucleotides read TGTGCCAGCAGCGTGACGGGGGGCTACACCTTC. Translating it yields CASSVTGGYTF. The V gene is TRBV7-9, the J gene TRBJ1-2; D ambiguous. The CDR3 is 11 amino acids. Germline CDR1 is SEHNR and CDR2 is FQNEAQ (reference sequence). V gave up 5 bases and J gave up 8 bases, with 9 bases separating them.

The chain carries TRBV2 and TRBJ1-2; a weak D match, TRBD1 (5 bases). CDR1 is SNHLY and CDR2 is FYNNEI in the germline V gene. The CDR3 sequence is 13 residues long. V gave up 8 bases and J gave up 4 bases, with 14 bases separating them. CDR3 amino acids: CASEGPILYGYTF. CDR3 bases: TGTGCCAGCGAGGGACCGATACTCTATGGCTACACCTTC.

This chain uses TRBV6-1 with TRBJ1-1; no definite D call. With 9 bases removed from V and 5 bases from J, the gap between germline ends came to 16 bases. Germline values: CDR1 MNHNS, CDR2 SASEGT. The CDR3 covers 13 residues. CDR3 region: CASSTNPETEAFF. CDR3 bases: TGTGCCAGTAGCACCAACCCAGAGACTGAAGCTTTCTTT.

This clonotype showed up just a few times. The chain joins TRBV28 to TRBJ1-6, with 7 bases fitting TRBD1. Per germline, CDR1 MDHEN and CDR2 SYDVKM. The J segment lost 9 bases and the V segment lost 2 bases, leaving 4 bases of the junction unmatched. This CDR3 has 14 residues. The CDR3 region has the DNA TGTGCCAGCAGTTTAACAGGGGAATTTTCACCCCTCCACTTT. Translation: CASSLTGEFSPLHF.

The rearrangement uses TRBV6-5 and TRBJ1-2; TRBD1 matches 7 bases. V was pared by 2 bases and J by 4 bases, with 4 bases of the junction left unmatched. This CDR3 region has 14 residues. Looked up from germline, CDR1 is MNHEY and CDR2 is SVGAGI. The CDR3 DNA follows: TGTGCCAGCAGTTACGACAGGGCTCCCTATGGCTACACCTTC. Translation gives CASSYDRAPYGYTF.

The chain employs TRBV5-5 and TRBJ2-7; the D is unclear. The CDR3 sequence is 12 residues long. Germline V gene data show CDR1 as SGHKS and CDR2 as YYEKEE (reference sequence). The V end was cut by 4 bases, the J end by 5 bases, with 10 bases between. This CDR3 reads CASSRRVNEQYF. The DNA of the CDR3 is TGTGCCAGCAGCCGTCGGGTTAACGAGCAGTACTTC.